One sample yielded the 13 T cell receptor beta chains listed below, sequenced in a study of shared clonotypes between healthy human individuals. Sequencing used immunoSEQ multiplex PCR; TCRdb keeps in-frame clones, though not all of them. The sample records more than 850,000 clones, roughly 74% being singletons. Specimen: memory CD4+ T cells from PBMCs. Subset noted: CD45RA-negative fraction. The receptors shown here come from a man aged 18 to 35 in good health. Some clones in this sample may be carry-over from other donors' samples.

This clone occurred a few times. The genes are TRBV6-1 and TRBJ2-3; D uncertain. V was trimmed by 6 bases and J by 5 bases, leaving 9 bases between them. The germline V gene encodes CDR1 MNHNS and CDR2 SASEGT. The CDR3 covers 12 residues. The CDR3 spells CASSLMEDTQYF. In DNA, the CDR3 is TGTGCCAGCAGCCTTATGGAAGATACGCAGTATTTT.

This clone was picked up one time. The chain uses TRBV28 and TRBJ2-3; 8 positions agree with TRBD2. There are 16 residues in the CDR3. J lost 5 bases, V lost 3 bases, and 10 bases had no gene match. In germline, CDR1 is MDHEN, CDR2 SYDVKM. The CDR3 sequence is CASSFESGRAVDTQYF. The CDR3 coding sequence is TGTGCCAGCAGTTTTGAATCCGGGAGGGCCGTAGATACGCAGTATTTT.

This rearrangement joins TRBV14 to TRBJ2-7; TRBD1 or TRBD2 may be the D gene (6 bases each). The CDR3 is 15 amino acids. CDR1 is SGHDN, CDR2 FVKESK, per germline. V was clipped by 4 bases and J by 1 base, with 14 bases between them. DNA for the CDR3: TGTGCCAGCAGCCCGAGTGGGGGGCTTTCCTACGAGCAGTACTTC. Translated: CASSPSGGLSYEQYF. Supplemented by reference TRBV14 and TRBJ2-7, the full variable domain reads EAGVTQFPSHSVIEKGQTVTLRCDPISGHDNLYWYRRVMGKEIKFLLHFVKESKQDESGMPNNRFLAERTGGTYSTLKVQPAELEDSGVYFCASSPSGGLSYEQYFGPGTRLTVT.

The chain joins TRBV5-1 to TRBJ2-2; D gene ambiguous. The V gene's germline CDR1 is SGHRS and CDR2 YFSETQ. This CDR3 contains 14 residues. Trimming left V 0 bases short and J 7 bases short, with 10 bases between. The CDR3 here is CASSLAGPIGELFF. The DNA of the CDR3 is TGCGCCAGCAGCTTGGCGGGCCCGATCGGGGAGCTGTTTTTT.

The V call is TRBV5-8, the J call TRBJ1-5; D gene ambiguous. The CDR3 contains 13 residues. V dropped 0 bases and J dropped 7 bases, with 8 bases sitting between them. Germline CDR1 SGHTS, CDR2 YDEGEE. This CDR3 is CASSLVVLQPQHF. The CDR3 DNA sequence: TGTGCCAGCAGCTTGGTTGTCCTCCAGCCCCAGCATTTT.

The genes are TRBV28 and TRBJ2-3; D not resolved. Trimming pared 6 bases from V and 1 base from J, leaving 17 bases between. CDR1 is MDHEN and CDR2 is SYDVKM in the germline V gene. The CDR3 extends over 16 amino acids. The CDR3 nucleotides read TGTGCCAGCAGCCAACTGAGAATTGTCGGCACAGATACGCAGTATTTT. As protein: CASSQLRIVGTDTQYF.

The chain uses TRBV7-7 and TRBJ2-2; weak D call: TRBD2 (6 bases). Trimming removed 10 bases at V and 1 base at J, with 13 bases between. CDR3 length equals 14 residues. Per the germline V gene, CDR1 is SSHAT and CDR2 is FNYEAQ (reference sequence). In nucleotides, the CDR3 is TGTGCCACCAGACCCGGGGGGAACACCGGGGAGCTGTTTTTT. Its translation is CATRPGGNTGELFF. The full variable domain, its missing parts supplied by reference TRBV7-7 and TRBJ2-2, is GAGVSQSPRYKVTKRGQDVTLRCDPISSHATLYWYQQALGQGPEFLTYFNYEAQPDKSGLPSDRFSAERPEGSISTLTIQRTEQRDSAMYRCATRPGGNTGELFFGEGSRLTVL.

The rearrangement uses TRBV9 and TRBJ2-3; D might be TRBD1 or TRBD2, each matching 6 bases. This CDR3 has 14 residues. The V gene's germline CDR1 is SGDLS and CDR2 YYNGEE. Trimming cost V 4 bases and J 2 bases, with 11 bases left between them. CDR3 DNA sequence: TGTGCCAGCAGCCCGTGGGGGGCCACAGATACGCAGTATTTT. Residues: CASSPWGATDTQYF.

The CDR3 sequence: CASSSQRGGETQYF. The CDR3 DNA is TGTGCCAGCAGCTCCCAGCGTGGAGGAGAGACCCAGTACTTC. The chain links TRBV7-8 to TRBJ2-5, with D maybe TRBD2 (5 bases). The length of the CDR3 is 14 residues. CDR1 is SGHVS and CDR2 is FQNEAQ in the germline V gene. V was trimmed by 4 bases and J by 4 bases, leaving 13 bases between them.

The rearrangement links TRBV4-2 to TRBJ2-1; TRBD2 matches 12 bases. V trimming: 10 bases; J trimming: 6 bases; junction bases outside the gene matches: 7. The length of the CDR3 is 14 residues. In germline, CDR1 is LGHNA, CDR2 YNFKEQ. The CDR3 region is CATQSSGRGNEQFF. DNA for the CDR3: TGTGCCACCCAGTCTAGCGGGAGGGGCAATGAGCAGTTCTTC.

The J gene is TRBJ1-3, the V gene TRBV7-8; the D is unclear. The CDR3 consists of 14 residues. V gave up 4 bases and J gave up 0 bases, with 7 bases separating them. Germline CDR1 is SGHVS and CDR2 is FQNEAQ. The CDR3 nucleotides are TGTGCCAGCAGCTCCCGGATCTCTGGAAACACCATATATTTT. As protein: CASSSRISGNTIYF.

The chain employs TRBV9 and TRBJ2-5, with D perhaps matching TRBD1 (7 bases). V lost 4 bases to trimming and J lost 4 bases, with 20 bases between them. The CDR3 extends over 16 amino acids. CDR1 SGDLS and CDR2 YYNGEE come from the germline V gene. The CDR3 loop reads CASSPRTGVRGETQYF. CDR3 sequence (DNA): TGTGCCAGCAGCCCCCGAACAGGGGTGCGGGGAGAGACCCAGTACTTC.

This chain links TRBV4-3 with TRBJ2-3; D gene ambiguous. The CDR3 is made up of 15 amino acids. CDR1 LGHNA and CDR2 YSLEER come from the germline V gene. The V and J ends lost 4 bases and 0 bases respectively, with 11 bases between them. CDR3: CASSPSGLSTDTQYF. CDR3 DNA sequence: TGCGCCAGCAGCCCGAGTGGGCTAAGCACAGATACGCAGTATTTT.